The 10 T cell receptor beta chains below were found in one sample sequenced in a study of OX40 agonist ivuxolimab in advanced cancers. Using immunoSEQ multiplex PCR, the repertoire was profiled, and TCRdb retains in-frame clones only, with some absent. In the table there are 30,000 to 35,000 clones, 84% of which are singletons. Sequenced material: CD4+ or CD8+ T cells sorted from blood, taken in a trial of the OX40 agonist ivuxolimab. These receptors were collected from an adult with an advanced solid tumor such as melanoma, head and neck, liver or kidney cancer.

The count of this clone is one. The rearrangement joins TRBV10-3 to TRBJ2-7; 14 nucleotides line up with TRBD2. The CDR3 length is 17 residues. Trimming removed 6 bases from V and 4 bases from J; junction bases left unmatched: 11. The V gene's germline CDR1 is ENHRY and CDR2 SYGVKD. CDR3 region: CAISLGLAGGRGYEQYF. CDR3 DNA sequence: TGTGCCATCAGCCTAGGACTAGCGGGGGGTAGAGGGTACGAGCAGTACTTC.

This chain connects TRBV19 to TRBJ2-5, with D perhaps being TRBD1 or TRBD2 (5 bases each). Trimming stripped 3 bases from V and 1 base from J, with 9 bases between. CDR1 is LNHDA and CDR2 is SQIVND in the germline V gene (reference sequence). The CDR3 loop spans 14 amino acids. The CDR3 protein is CASSIGTFQETQYF. The CDR3 nucleotides read TGTGCCAGTAGTATCGGGACGTTCCAAGAGACCCAGTACTTC.

This clone came up once. V is TRBV6-5 and J is TRBJ2-1, with a tentative D call TRBD2 (6 bases). From germline, CDR1 is MNHEY and CDR2 SVGAGI. V was pared by 2 bases and J by 1 base, with 9 bases between. The CDR3 sequence is 15 residues long. CDR3 nucleotides: TGTGCCAGCAGTTACCCTGGGGGGTCCTACAATGAGCAGTTCTTC. Translated: CASSYPGGSYNEQFF.

The chain uses TRBV5-5 and TRBJ1-2; D is undetermined. V was clipped by 0 bases and J by 1 base, with 7 bases between them. Germline CDR1 SGHKS, CDR2 YYEKEE (reference sequence). The CDR3 has 14 amino acids. CDR3 nucleotide sequence: TGTGCCAGCAGCTTGGGGGAGCTTAACTATGGCTACACCTTC. Protein product: CASSLGELNYGYTF.

J is TRBJ2-2 and V is TRBV2, with D perhaps TRBD2 (5 bases). This CDR3 spans 15 amino acids. Per germline, CDR1 SNHLY and CDR2 FYNNEI. V lost 4 bases and J 4 bases, leaving 13 bases between the germline ends. CDR3: CASSVRGSTTGELFF. The CDR3 DNA reads TGTGCCAGCAGTGTAAGAGGGTCGACCACCGGGGAGCTGTTTTTT.

The rearrangement joins TRBV7-2 to TRBJ2-1; possible D gene TRBD2, 5 bases. CDR1 SGHTA and CDR2 FQGNSA come from the germline V gene. This CDR3 has 14 residues. The V and J ends lost 5 bases and 9 bases respectively, with 17 bases between them. CDR3 sequence reads: CASSLETVRGEQFF. The DNA of the CDR3 is TGTGCCAGCAGCCTCGAGACCGTCCGGGGTGAGCAGTTCTTC.

The V gene is TRBV5-4, the J gene TRBJ2-2; 8 bases align to TRBD2. J gave up 4 bases and V 2 bases, and 4 bases lay outside the gene matches. Germline values: CDR1 SGHNT, CDR2 YYREEE (reference sequence). The CDR3 is made up of 15 amino acids. CDR3 DNA: TGTGCCAGCAGCTTTAGCGGGACGGTCACCGGGGAGCTGTTTTTT. Residues: CASSFSGTVTGELFF.

CDR3 residues: CASSIGQGDNQPQHF. As DNA, the CDR3 is TGTGCCAGTAGTATCGGGCAGGGGGACAATCAGCCCCAGCATTTT. The rearrangement uses TRBV19 and TRBJ1-5, with TRBD1 identical over 7 bases. Unmatched junction bases numbered 5, after V lost 3 bases and J lost 3 bases. The CDR3 spans 15 residues. Germline V lookup: CDR1 LNHDA, CDR2 SQIVND (reference sequence).

This chain uses TRBV29-1 with TRBJ1-4, with D possibly being TRBD1 (5 bases). Germline CDR1 reads SQVTM; CDR2 reads ANQGSEA. The V end was cut by 4 bases, the J end by 8 bases, with 14 bases between. The CDR3 runs 13 residues. The CDR3 spells CSVGNTGVEKLFF. CDR3 nucleotide sequence: TGCAGCGTTGGAAACACGGGGGTCGAAAAACTGTTTTTT.

A few counts support this clone. The rearrangement joins TRBV7-9 to TRBJ2-2, with no clear D. Trimming cost V 2 bases and J 2 bases, with 6 bases left between them. The CDR3 spans 14 residues. Germline CDR1 and CDR2: SEHNR and FQNEAQ (reference sequence). The CDR3 spells CASSLRRNTGELFF. The CDR3 DNA follows: TGTGCCAGCAGCTTAAGGCGAAACACCGGGGAGCTGTTTTTT.